Following are 13 T cell receptor beta chains from one sample sequenced in a study of cytomegalovirus exposure and HLA in healthy donors. The PCR ran on 60 Vbeta and 13 Jbeta primers. Only in-frame clones appear in the TCRdb table, and some are missing; sequencing was by immunoSEQ multiplex PCR. The table includes some 110,000 clones, under 70% detected once. The source material was PBMCs. These receptors were taken from a young man in good health and CMV-seronegative.

This clone showed up just a few times. The rearrangement joins TRBV19 to TRBJ1-1; maybe TRBD1 (5 bases). V shed 4 bases and J shed 4 bases, with 7 bases lying between them. The CDR3 spans 12 residues. From germline, CDR1 is LNHDA and CDR2 SQIVND (reference sequence). In DNA, the CDR3 is TGTGCCAGTAGTAGGGGCGTCACTGAAGCTTTCTTT. The encoded protein is CASSRGVTEAFF.

The chain uses TRBV5-1 and TRBJ2-5; D is possibly TRBD2 (5 bases). Germline CDR1 reads SGHRS; CDR2 reads YFSETQ. V shed 3 bases and J shed 3 bases, with 21 bases lying between them. This CDR3 contains 17 residues. CDR3 loop: CASSSPRERGPKETQYF. The CDR3 DNA follows: TGCGCCAGCAGCTCGCCGAGGGAGAGAGGACCTAAAGAGACCCAGTACTTC.

Notes on this clone: The germline gene is not matched at one end of the junction; a read error may be the cause. CDR3 sequence: CASRVSGIHPF. The CDR3 bases are TGTGCCAGCAGGGTTTCCGGGATTCACCCCTTC. The chain combines TRBV28 with TRBJ1-2, with D hard to call. The CDR3 length is 11 residues. Germline-derived CDR1 and CDR2 are MDHEN and SYDVKM.

The gene calls are TRBV19 and TRBJ1-5; 7 bases align to TRBD1. Germline values: CDR1 LNHDA, CDR2 SQIVND (reference sequence). The junction had 17 bases not matched to a gene; V was cut back by 7 bases and J by 5 bases. The CDR3 spans 17 residues. The CDR3 sequence is CASTPRFPTGMDQPQHF. In DNA, the CDR3 is TGTGCCAGTACCCCCCGCTTCCCGACAGGGATGGATCAGCCCCAGCATTTT. The full variable domain, its missing parts supplied by reference TRBV19 and TRBJ1-5, is DGGITQSPKYLFRKEGQNVTLSCEQNLNHDAMYWYRQDPGQGLRLIYYSQIVNDFQKGDIAEGYSVSREKKESFPLTVTSAQKNPTAFYLCASTPRFPTGMDQPQHFGDGTRLSIL.

This clone came up once. Other DNA variants within this sample encode the same CDR3. CDR3 loop: CASSYSGGEKLFF. DNA of the CDR3: TGTGCCAGCAGTTACTCCGGGGGAGAAAAACTGTTTTTT. The chain links TRBV6-5 to TRBJ1-4, with D possibly TRBD1 on 5 matching bases. The V and J ends lost 0 bases and 8 bases respectively, with 7 bases between them. This CDR3 contains 13 residues. The germline gives CDR1 MNHEY, CDR2 SVGAGI.

The chain links TRBV5-1 to TRBJ2-3; tentatively, D is TRBD2 (6 bases). The CDR3 totals 13 residues. Germline CDR1 and CDR2: SGHRS and YFSETQ. The germline V and J ends were trimmed by 0 bases and 10 bases, with 12 bases remaining between them. Here the CDR3 DNA reads TGCGCCAGCAGCTTGGCCGCCGAGCGGGCGCAGTATTTT. Its translation: CASSLAAERAQYF.

This clone was seen a single time. The rearrangement uses TRBV7-9 and TRBJ2-1, with TRBD1 identical over 9 bases. Germline-derived CDR1 and CDR2 are SEHNR and FQNEAQ (reference sequence). This CDR3 contains 16 residues. The V and J ends lost 2 bases and 8 bases, in that order; junction bases with no gene match: 10. CDR3 in DNA: TGTGCCAGCAGCTTACAGAGGGACAGGGTTGTTTATGAGCAGTTCTTC. Translating gives CASSLQRDRVVYEQFF.

The rearrangement joins TRBV5-1 to TRBJ2-7, with D possibly TRBD1 on 7 matching bases. CDR3 length: 13 residues. CDR1 and CDR2 from the germline V gene are SGHRS and YFSETQ. V lost 1 base to trimming and J lost 6 bases, with 11 bases between them. The CDR3 coding sequence is TGCGCCAGCAGCTTGCAGGGGGGCGTCGAGCAGTACTTC. Translation: CASSLQGGVEQYF.

This clone appeared a few times. The rearrangement links TRBV25-1 to TRBJ2-1, with 16 positions matching TRBD2. V lost 8 bases, J lost 8 bases, and 15 bases stayed unmatched. Germline loops: CDR1 MGHDK, CDR2 SYGVNS. The CDR3 extends over 18 amino acids. CDR3: CASSNPGTSGRAKDEQFF. The CDR3, as DNA: TGTGCCAGCTCAAACCCCGGGACTAGCGGGAGGGCCAAGGATGAGCAGTTCTTC.

This clone was picked up a small number of times. The chain carries TRBV6-5 and TRBJ1-4, with TRBD1 matching 7 bases. Trimming took 6 bases from V and 8 from J; bases not matched to a gene: 12. The CDR3 covers 15 residues. Per germline, CDR1 MNHEY and CDR2 SVGAGI. Here the CDR3 reads CASRHNDRDAEKLFF. The CDR3 DNA follows: TGTGCCAGCAGGCATAACGACAGGGACGCCGAAAAACTGTTTTTT.

Points on this clone: In the same sample, other DNA sequences code for this CDR3. The genes are TRBV19 and TRBJ2-3, with 7 positions matching TRBD1. The CDR3 runs 15 residues. Germline CDR1 is LNHDA and CDR2 is SQIVND (reference sequence). V was clipped by 4 bases and J by 2 bases; unmatched bases: 6. In nucleotides, the CDR3 is TGTGCCAGTAGTACCGGACAGGCGATCACAGATACGCAGTATTTT. It codes for CASSTGQAITDTQYF.

The rearrangement uses TRBV6-6 and TRBJ1-1; the D is unclear. Per germline, CDR1 MNHNY and CDR2 SVGAGI (reference sequence). Trimming shortened V by 2 bases and J by 0 bases, and 13 bases separated the two germline ends. This CDR3 spans 16 amino acids. CDR3: CASSYPPGKMNTEAFF. The CDR3 DNA sequence: TGTGCCAGCAGTTACCCACCCGGGAAAATGAACACTGAAGCTTTCTTT.

This clone came up once. V is TRBV10-3 and J is TRBJ2-3, with 8 bases lining up with TRBD2. Germline CDR1 reads ENHRY; CDR2 reads SYGVKD. This CDR3 is 15 amino acids long. The V and J ends lost 5 bases and 1 base, in that order; junction bases with no gene match: 5. The CDR3 sequence: CAISSGRGGTDTQYF. The CDR3, as DNA: TGTGCCATCAGTTCGGGGCGGGGGGGCACAGATACGCAGTATTTT.